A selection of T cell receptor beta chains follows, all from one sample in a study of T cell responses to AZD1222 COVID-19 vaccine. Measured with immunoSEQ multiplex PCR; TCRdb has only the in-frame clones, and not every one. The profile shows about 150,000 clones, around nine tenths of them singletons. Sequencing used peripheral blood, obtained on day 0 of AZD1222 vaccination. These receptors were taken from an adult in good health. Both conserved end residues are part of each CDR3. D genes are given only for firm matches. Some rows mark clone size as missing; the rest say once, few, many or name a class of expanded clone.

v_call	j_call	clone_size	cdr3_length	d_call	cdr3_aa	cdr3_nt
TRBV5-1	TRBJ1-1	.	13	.	CASSLQGNTEAFF	TGCGCCAGCAGCTTGCAGGGTAACACTGAAGCTTTCTTT
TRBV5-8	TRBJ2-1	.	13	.	CASNKRQFNEQFF	TGTGCCAGCAACAAAAGACAGTTCAATGAGCAGTTCTTC
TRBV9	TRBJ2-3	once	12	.	CASSPSPDTQYF	TGTGCCAGCAGCCCCTCCCCAGATACGCAGTATTTT
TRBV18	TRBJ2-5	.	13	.	CASLSYREQTQYF	TGTGCCAGCCTCTCCTACAGGGAGCAGACCCAGTACTTC
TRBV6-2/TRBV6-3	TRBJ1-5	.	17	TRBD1	CASSYLRGQGFVQPQHF	TGTGCCAGCAGTTACCTCCGGGGACAGGGTTTTGTTCAGCCCCAGCATTTT
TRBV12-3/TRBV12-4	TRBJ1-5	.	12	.	CASRTGLSPQHF	TGTGCCAGCAGGACAGGATTGTCTCCCCAGCATTTT
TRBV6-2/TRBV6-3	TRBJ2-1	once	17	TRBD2	CASSSNPPSGSYNEQFF	TGTGCCAGCAGTTCCAACCCCCCTAGCGGCTCCTACAATGAGCAGTTCTTC
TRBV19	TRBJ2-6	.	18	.	CASSGGAGSFTGANVLTF	TGTGCCAGTAGTGGGGGAGCCGGGTCCTTCACTGGGGCCAACGTCCTGACTTTC
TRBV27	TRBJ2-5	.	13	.	CASSFLFEETQYF	TGTGCCAGCAGTTTCCTTTTTGAAGAGACCCAGTACTTC
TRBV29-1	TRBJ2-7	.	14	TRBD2	CSVELAGEDYEQYF	TGCAGCGTTGAATTGGCGGGAGAAGACTACGAGCAGTACTTC
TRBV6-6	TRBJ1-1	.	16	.	CASSSPEDSGSTEAFF	TGTGCCAGCAGCTCCCCGGAAGACAGTGGGAGCACTGAAGCTTTCTTT
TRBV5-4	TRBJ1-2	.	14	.	CASSLQTANYGYTF	TGTGCCAGCAGCTTACAGACAGCTAACTATGGCTACACCTTC
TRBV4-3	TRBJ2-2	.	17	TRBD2	CASSQSLAGTNTGELFF	TGCGCCAGCAGCCAGTCCCTAGCGGGAACGAACACCGGGGAGCTGTTTTTT
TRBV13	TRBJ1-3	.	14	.	CASSSRAAGNTIYF	TGTGCCAGCAGCTCCCGGGCAGCTGGAAACACCATATATTTT
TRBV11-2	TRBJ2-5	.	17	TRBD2	CASSLLGEAGVQETQYF	TGTGCCAGCAGCTTATTGGGTGAAGCGGGAGTACAAGAGACCCAGTACTTC
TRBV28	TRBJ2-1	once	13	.	CASRSETYNEQFF	TGTGCCAGCAGATCGGAAACCTACAATGAGCAGTTCTTC
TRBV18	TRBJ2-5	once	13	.	CASSPSTAETQYF	TGTGCCAGCTCACCAAGCACAGCAGAGACCCAGTACTTC
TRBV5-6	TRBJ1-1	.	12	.	CASSLVYSEAFF	TGTGCCAGCAGCTTGGTCTACAGTGAAGCTTTCTTT
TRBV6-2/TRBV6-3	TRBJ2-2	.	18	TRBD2	CASSYQERTSGSPGELFF	TGTGCCAGCAGTTACCAAGAGAGGACTAGCGGGAGTCCCGGGGAGCTGTTTTTT
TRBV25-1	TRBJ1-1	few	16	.	CASSALAGETNTEAFF	TGTGCCAGCAGTGCTCTGGCAGGGGAGACGAACACTGAAGCTTTCTTT
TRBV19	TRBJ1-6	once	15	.	CASSIEAGLGSPLHF	TGTGCCAGTAGTATTGAAGCAGGGCTTGGATCACCCCTCCACTTT
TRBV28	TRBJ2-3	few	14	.	CASSRGIWTDTQYF	TGTGCCAGCAGTCGGGGGATATGGACAGATACGCAGTATTTT
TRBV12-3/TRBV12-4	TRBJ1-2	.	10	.	CASSPDSPTF	TGTGCCAGCAGTCCCGACAGCCCTACCTTC
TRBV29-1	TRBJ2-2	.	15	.	CSVDVRGANTGELFF	TGCAGCGTTGACGTCAGAGGAGCGAACACCGGGGAGCTGTTTTTT
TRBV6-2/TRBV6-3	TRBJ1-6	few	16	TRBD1	CASSYLGTGENSPLHF	TGTGCCAGCAGTTATCTCGGGACAGGGGAGAATTCACCCCTCCACTTT
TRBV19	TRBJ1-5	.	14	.	CASSMGSGIQPQHF	TGTGCCAGTAGTATGGGGTCAGGGATACAGCCCCAGCATTTT
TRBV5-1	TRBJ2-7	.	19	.	CASSQGPMSNKKSYYEQYF	TGCGCCAGCAGCCAGGGACCCATGTCTAACAAGAAAAGTTACTACGAGCAGTACTTC
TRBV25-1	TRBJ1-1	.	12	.	CASSTANTEAFF	TGTGCCAGTAGCACAGCGAACACTGAAGCTTTCTTT
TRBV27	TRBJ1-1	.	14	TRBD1	CASSSFGTDTEAFF	TGTGCCAGCAGTTCGTTCGGGACAGACACTGAAGCTTTCTTT
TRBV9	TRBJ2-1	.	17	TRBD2	CASSVTVAGGPGNEQFF	TGTGCCAGCAGCGTCACCGTAGCGGGAGGGCCTGGGAATGAGCAGTTCTTC
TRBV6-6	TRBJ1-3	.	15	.	CASSSMTASGNTIYF	TGTGCCAGCAGTTCCATGACAGCCTCTGGAAACACCATATATTTT
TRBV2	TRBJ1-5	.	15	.	CASSVLVSGDQPQHF	TGTGCCAGCAGTGTATTAGTATCTGGGGATCAGCCCCAGCATTTT
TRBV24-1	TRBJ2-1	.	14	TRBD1	CATSDFGQGNEQFF	TGTGCCACCAGTGATTTCGGACAGGGCAATGAGCAGTTCTTC
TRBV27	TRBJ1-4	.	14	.	CASSLEGENEKLFF	TGTGCCAGCAGTTTGGAGGGGGAAAATGAAAAACTGTTTTTT
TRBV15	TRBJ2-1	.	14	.	CATSRGALDNEQFF	TGTGCCACCAGCAGAGGGGCGCTAGACAATGAGCAGTTCTTC
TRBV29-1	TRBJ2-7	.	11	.	CSVLAGSEQYF	TGCAGCGTTCTGGCAGGGTCCGAGCAGTACTTC
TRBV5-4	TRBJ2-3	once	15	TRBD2	CASSIAGGPGDTQYF	TGTGCCAGCAGCATAGCGGGAGGGCCGGGGGATACGCAGTATTTT
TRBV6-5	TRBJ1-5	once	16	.	CASSSSGQWGNQPQHF	TGTGCCAGCAGTTCCAGCGGACAGTGGGGCAATCAGCCCCAGCATTTT
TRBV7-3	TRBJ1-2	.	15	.	CASSKTADPLHGYTF	TGTGCCAGCAGCAAGACAGCGGACCCGTTGCATGGCTACACCTTC
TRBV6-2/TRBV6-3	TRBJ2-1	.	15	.	CASSRTVSSYNEQFF	TGTGCCAGCAGTAGGACAGTAAGCTCCTACAATGAGCAGTTCTTC
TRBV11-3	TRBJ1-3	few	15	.	CASSLGAISGNTIYF	TGTGCCAGCAGCTTAGGGGCCATCTCTGGAAACACCATATATTTT
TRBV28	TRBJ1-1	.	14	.	CASSVGGMNTEAFF	TGTGCCAGCAGCGTCGGGGGAATGAACACTGAAGCTTTCTTT
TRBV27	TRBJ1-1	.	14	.	CASSLTLWGTEAFF	TGTGCCAGCAGTTTAACCCTCTGGGGGACTGAAGCTTTCTTT
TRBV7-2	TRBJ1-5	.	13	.	CASSRQSNQPQHF	TGTGCCAGCAGTCGACAGTCCAATCAGCCCCAGCATTTT
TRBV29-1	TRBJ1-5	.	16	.	CSVTLTGKNSNQPQHF	TGCAGCGTAACCCTAACAGGAAAAAATAGCAATCAGCCCCAGCATTTT
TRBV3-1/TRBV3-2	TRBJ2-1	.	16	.	CASSQEMGHLNNEQFF	TGTGCCAGCAGCCAAGAAATGGGGCACCTCAACAATGAGCAGTTCTTC
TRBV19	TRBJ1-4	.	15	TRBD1	CASSSRQGVREKLFF	TGTGCCAGTAGTTCCCGACAGGGGGTTCGTGAAAAACTGTTTTTT
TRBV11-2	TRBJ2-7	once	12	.	CASSPGTGEQYF	TGTGCCAGCAGCCCAGGGACGGGGGAGCAGTACTTC
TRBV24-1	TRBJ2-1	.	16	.	CATSDLPKGAYNEQFF	TGTGCCACCAGTGATTTACCTAAGGGGGCCTACAATGAGCAGTTCTTC